The rows below give T cell receptor beta chains drawn from one sample of a study of shared clonotypes between healthy human individuals. Method: immunoSEQ multiplex PCR; TCRdb's copy keeps in-frame clones and lacks some. Among approximately 530,000 clones, 95% to 96% were seen once, and the ten largest hold about 0.068%. Sequenced sample: naive CD4+ T cells sorted from blood. These receptor sequences come from a woman aged 25 to 39 in good health. CDR3s include the opening cysteine and the closing phenylalanine or tryptophan.

TRBJ2-7,TRBV18,CASSGIGGGQDEQYF
TRBJ1-2,TRBV28,CASSLGGYGYTF
TRBJ2-5,TRBV7-3,CASSSVAGLGETQYF
TRBJ1-1,TRBV5-1,CASNMNTEAFF
TRBJ2-7,TRBV10-3,CATGQPSSLLYEQYF
TRBJ1-2,TRBV19,CASSGTGDHYGYTF
TRBJ1-3,TRBV28,CASSFPQTVQGIGNTIYF
TRBJ2-3,TRBV6-6,CASSYLARPTDTQYF
TRBJ1-4,TRBV5-5,CASSLAVRRNEKLFF
TRBJ2-7,TRBV5-1,CASSSRPLSQAPYEQYF
TRBJ2-7,TRBV4-2,CASSQVSLQGAGEQYF
TRBJ1-2,TRBV2,CASRAGQGVVRGYTF
TRBJ2-5,TRBV6-5,CASSYTKRGHTQYF
TRBJ1-3,TRBV28,CASSFSWAGQFGNTIYF
TRBJ2-7,TRBV19,CASSGTGGGEQYF
TRBJ2-5,TRBV7-7,CATRRGETQYF
TRBJ2-7,TRBV15,CATSRDKGLAYEQYF
TRBJ1-4,TRBV30,CAWSREANEKLFF